This TCR beta chain was sequenced during a study of cytomegalovirus exposure and HLA in healthy donors. Whole-study findings and limits: Through in vitro validation, three CMV-associated chains were shown to be specific for CMV antigens. A later analysis reportedly identified an Asian-associated ancestry cluster as carrying fewer N-insertions than the approximately 620-donor mean.

The PCR contained 60 Vbeta and 13 Jbeta primers. Clones were sequenced by immunoSEQ multiplex PCR, and TCRdb holds only the in-frame ones, with some missing. This sample has about 150,000 clones, with 75% to 85% found just once. Deletions cut 3 bases from V and 4 bases from J, with 13 bases between. Per germline, CDR1 KGHSH and CDR2 LQKENI. The CDR3 consists of 15 residues. In the case of this clone: Its antigen is currently unknown.

J is TRBJ1-5 and V is TRBV18, with D possibly matching TRBD1 (5 bases). Input material: PBMCs. The sequence was collected from a woman in her forties in good health and CMV-seropositive. The CDR3 nucleotides read TGTGCCAGCTCACCGGCCCGGGCAGGGAATCAGCCCCAGCATTTT. Translated: CASSPARAGNQPQHF.